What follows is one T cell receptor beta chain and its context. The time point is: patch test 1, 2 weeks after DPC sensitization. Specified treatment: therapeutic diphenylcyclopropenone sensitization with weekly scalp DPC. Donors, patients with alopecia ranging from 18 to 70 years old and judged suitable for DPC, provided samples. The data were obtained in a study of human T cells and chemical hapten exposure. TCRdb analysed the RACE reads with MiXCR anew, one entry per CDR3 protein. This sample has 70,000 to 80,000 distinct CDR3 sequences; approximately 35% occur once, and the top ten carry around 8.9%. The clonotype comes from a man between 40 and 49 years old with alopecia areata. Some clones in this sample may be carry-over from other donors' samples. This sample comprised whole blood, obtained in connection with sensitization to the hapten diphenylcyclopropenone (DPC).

Here the CDR3 DNA reads TGTGCCAGCAGCTCGGGGGGGCAGGCAAATGAAAAACTGTTTTTT. As protein: CASSSGGQANEKLFF. V usage is TRBV7-9 and J usage is TRBJ1-4, with D tentatively TRBD1 (6 bases). The V and J ends lost 4 bases and 5 bases respectively, with 14 bases between them. Germline CDR1 reads SEHNR; CDR2 reads FQNEAQ (reference sequence). This CDR3 is 15 amino acids long.